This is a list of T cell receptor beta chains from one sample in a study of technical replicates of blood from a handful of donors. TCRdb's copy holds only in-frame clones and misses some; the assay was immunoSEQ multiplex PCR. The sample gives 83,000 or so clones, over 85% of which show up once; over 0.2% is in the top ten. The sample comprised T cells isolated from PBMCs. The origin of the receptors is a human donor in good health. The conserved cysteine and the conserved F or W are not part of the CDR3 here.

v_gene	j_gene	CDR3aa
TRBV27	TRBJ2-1	ASKAGAFGWAPYNEQF
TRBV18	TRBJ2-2	ASSPRTSGTGELF
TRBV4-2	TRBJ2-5	ASSRPQGDQETQY
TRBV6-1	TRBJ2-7	ASNHLQTNSYEQY
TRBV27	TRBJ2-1	ASSLSTSPYNEQF
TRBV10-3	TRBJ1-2	AIDRGDGYT
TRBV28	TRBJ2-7	ASSFYSGEGYEQY
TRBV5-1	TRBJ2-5	ASSLGGRQTQY
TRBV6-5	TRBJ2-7	ASSYSSSGSYEQY
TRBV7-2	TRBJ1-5	ASSLGPGIGNQPQH
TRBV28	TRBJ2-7	ASSLAGGTYEQY
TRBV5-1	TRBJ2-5	ASSLGLALQETQY
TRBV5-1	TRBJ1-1	ASSLNRWDTEAF
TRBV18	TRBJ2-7	ASSPPSGSTYEQY
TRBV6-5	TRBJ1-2	ASRTPGYWSYGYT
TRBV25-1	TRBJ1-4	ASSEWSDFGEKLF
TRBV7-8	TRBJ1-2	ASSTRTGDGYT
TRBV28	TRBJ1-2	ASANRDSPRNGYT
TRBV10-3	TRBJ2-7	AISESSQSYEQY
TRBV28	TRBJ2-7	ASSLYYEQY
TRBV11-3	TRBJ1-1	ASSPPLSVEAF
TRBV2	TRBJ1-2	ASRGQGTYGYT
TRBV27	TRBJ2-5	ASSFSGETQY
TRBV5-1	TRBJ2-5	ASTPWTGMVETQY
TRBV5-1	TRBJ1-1	ASSVEAGGTEAF
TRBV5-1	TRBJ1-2	ASSLTGQGALLLTNYGYT
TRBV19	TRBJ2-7	ASKSRGTGGFYEQY
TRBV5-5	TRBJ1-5	ASSLELGVRLDQPQH
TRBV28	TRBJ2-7	ASSFPSKPGGGYEQY
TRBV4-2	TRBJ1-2	ASSQVPRVAEGYT
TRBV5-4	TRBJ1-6	ASSSNRGWDNSPLH
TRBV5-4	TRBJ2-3	ASSSRLGSTDTQY
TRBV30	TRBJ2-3	AWSTLGQEESSTDTQY
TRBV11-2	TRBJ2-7	ASSRRGRDAYYEQY
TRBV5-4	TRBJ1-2	ASSLEGGPSRGYT
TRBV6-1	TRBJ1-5	ASRPAGGRGQPQH
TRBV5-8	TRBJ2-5	ASSLERYGGVRETQY
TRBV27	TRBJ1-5	ASSYRGSEQPQH
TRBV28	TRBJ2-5	ASSSLGGREVETQY
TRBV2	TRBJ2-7	AFGTTWGEQY
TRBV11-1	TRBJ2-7	ASSPGQGAYEQY